Given below is one T cell receptor (beta chain) in context. Antigen: not known. The data are from a study of shared clonotypes between healthy human individuals. V lost 0 bases, J lost 3 bases, and 11 bases lay in between. The CDR3 length is 15 residues. CDR1 is LNHNV and CDR2 is YYDKDF in the germline V gene (reference sequence). General study points: Memory subsets generally showed lower estimated richness than naive subsets.

An even split of each subset's genomic DNA across several immunoSEQ plates was performed. The assay was immunoSEQ multiplex PCR, and TCRdb's table has in-frame clones only and misses some. This sample has about 610,000 clones, with roughly 95% found just once. Naivety among CD8 cells was defined by CD45RO negativity and positive CCR7 selection, thereby excluding terminally differentiated effector memory CD45RA+ cells. The chain joins TRBV15 to TRBJ2-5; TRBD1 is a possible D gene (5 bases). Material: naive CD8+ T cells sorted from blood. This receptor was identified in a woman in her 30s in good health. The CDR3 reads CATSRDQSQEETQYF. CDR3 nucleotide sequence: TGTGCCACCAGCAGAGATCAGTCACAGGAAGAGACCCAGTACTTC.